What follows are 7 T cell receptor beta chains derived from one specimen sequenced in a study of human T cells and chemical hapten exposure. TCRdb re-called the RACE reads with MiXCR, one entry per CDR3 protein. The sample consists of some 83,000 distinct CDR3 sequences, around 10% of them appearing once. Noted time point: patch test 1, 2 weeks after DPC sensitization. Regarding treatment: therapeutic diphenylcyclopropenone sensitization with weekly scalp DPC. This specimen consisted of whole blood, obtained in connection with sensitization to the hapten diphenylcyclopropenone (DPC). These receptors came from a woman between 45 and 60 years old with alopecia areata. Some clones in this sample may be carry-over from other donors' samples.

This clonotype was counted ten times or more. The chain has TRBV5-4 and TRBJ2-3; TRBD2 aligns across 11 bases. The CDR3 is made up of 15 amino acids. The V and J ends lost 4 bases and 0 bases, in that order; junction bases with no gene match: 1. CDR1 is SGHNT, CDR2 YYREEE, per germline (reference sequence). The CDR3 spells CASSRTSGSTDTQYF. The DNA of the CDR3 is TGTGCCAGCAGCCGGACTAGCGGGAGCACAGATACGCAGTATTTT.

This clonotype was counted between two and nine times. The chain carries TRBV18 and TRBJ1-3, with a tentative D call TRBD1 (5 bases). Germline loops: CDR1 KGHSH, CDR2 LQKENI. The V end was cut by 3 bases, the J end by 4 bases, with 13 bases between. The CDR3 is 15 amino acids. DNA for the CDR3: TGTGCCAGCTCACCGCCGGGACGCCTAGGAAACACCATATATTTT. This gives the protein CASSPPGRLGNTIYF.

This chain links TRBV6-2 or TRBV6-3 with TRBJ2-7; D possibly corresponds to TRBD1 (5 bases). Looked up from germline, CDR1 is MNHEY and CDR2 is SVGEGT. The ends were cut back, 2 bases at V and 3 bases at J, with 14 bases in the middle. The CDR3 runs 15 residues. The CDR3 here is CASSYGKGKGYEQYF. DNA of the CDR3: TGTGCCAGCAGTTACGGAAAGGGGAAGGGCTACGAGCAGTACTTC.

V and J are TRBV7-9 and TRBJ1-1; no firm D call. CDR3 size: 14 residues. V was clipped by 5 bases and J by 2 bases, with 12 bases between them. CDR1 is SEHNR and CDR2 is FQNEAQ in the germline V gene (reference sequence). The CDR3 coding sequence is TGTGCCAGCAGCCCCCAGGCGGTTAACACTGAAGCTTTCTTT. Translating gives CASSPQAVNTEAFF.

The DNA of the CDR3 is TGTGCCAGCAGCTTGTGGGGTGACGCAACTAATGAAAAACTGTTTTTT. Amino acid sequence: CASSLWGDATNEKLFF. The chain uses TRBV5-5 and TRBJ1-4; D not resolved. V lost 1 base to trimming and J lost 0 bases, with 10 bases between them. From germline, CDR1 is SGHKS and CDR2 YYEKEE (reference sequence). CDR3 length: 16 amino acids.

This clonotype was found many times. The rearrangement uses TRBV7-8 and TRBJ1-2; D remains unclear. Trimming shortened V by 3 bases and J by 0 bases, and 11 bases separated the two germline ends. Germline values: CDR1 SGHVS, CDR2 FQNEAQ. This CDR3 comprises 15 residues. CDR3 bases: TGTGCCAGCAGCTTTGACACTGCTTCTAACTATGGCTACACCTTC. This sequence encodes CASSFDTASNYGYTF.

In its sample, this clonotype was seen a few times. The J gene is TRBJ1-2, the V gene TRBV18, with D perhaps matching TRBD1 (5 bases). Per the germline V gene, CDR1 is KGHSH and CDR2 is LQKENI. Trimming took off 0 bases at V and 2 bases at J, with 16 bases between the two ends. The CDR3 totals 17 residues. CDR3 loop: CASSPPGRAEGNYGYTF. The CDR3 nucleotides are TGTGCCAGCTCACCACCGGGCAGGGCGGAGGGGAACTATGGCTACACCTTC.